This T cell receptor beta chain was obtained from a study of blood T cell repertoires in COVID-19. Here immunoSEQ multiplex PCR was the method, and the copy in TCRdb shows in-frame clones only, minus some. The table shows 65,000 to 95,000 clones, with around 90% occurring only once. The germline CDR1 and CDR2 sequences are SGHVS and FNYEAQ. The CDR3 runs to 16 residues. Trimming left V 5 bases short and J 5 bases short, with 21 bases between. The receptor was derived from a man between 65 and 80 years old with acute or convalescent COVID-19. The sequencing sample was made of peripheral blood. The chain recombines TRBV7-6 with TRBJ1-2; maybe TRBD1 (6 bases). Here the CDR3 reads CASSPQSFRTAYGYTF. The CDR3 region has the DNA TGTGCCAGCAGCCCGCAATCTTTCAGGACAGCTTATGGCTACACCTTC.